The 13 T cell receptor beta chains reported below all come from one sample, sequenced in a study of blood T cell repertoires in COVID-19. Assay: immunoSEQ multiplex PCR; the TCRdb copy retains only in-frame clones and omits some. The table lists 250,000 to 300,000 clones, over 75% of them singletons. Sequenced sample: PBMCs or T cells enriched from blood (not recorded which). The source is a woman in her 50s who had recovered from COVID-19.

This chain uses TRBV18 with TRBJ1-1; 7 bases match TRBD1. Germline CDR1 reads KGHSH; CDR2 reads LQKENI. The CDR3 is made up of 13 amino acids. V was pared by 4 bases and J by 4 bases, with 3 bases of the junction left unmatched. CDR3 coding DNA: TGTGCCAGCTCACGCTACAGGGGCACTGAAGCTTTCTTT. It yields the protein CASSRYRGTEAFF.

The genes are TRBV20-1 and TRBJ2-5; no clear D gene. Germline lookup yields CDR1 DFQATT and CDR2 SNEGSKA (reference sequence). The CDR3 runs to 11 residues. The V gene lost 3 bases and the J gene lost 1 base, with 3 bases spanning the gap. The CDR3 region has the DNA TGCAGTGCTAGCGGCCAAGAGACCCAGTACTTC. This translates into CSASGQETQYF.

The DNA of the CDR3 is TGTGCCAGCAGTTGGGCCAATGAGCAGTTCTTC. Encoded protein: CASSWANEQFF. The V gene is TRBV28, the J gene TRBJ2-1; D gene uncertain. The germline V gene encodes CDR1 MDHEN and CDR2 SYDVKM. Trimming stripped 4 bases from V and 6 bases from J, with 4 bases between. The CDR3 runs 11 residues.

The chain employs TRBV7-2 and TRBJ1-5, with D possibly TRBD1 on 5 matching bases. V lost 1 base to trimming and J lost 1 base, with 11 bases between them. This CDR3 is 16 amino acids long. The germline V gene has CDR1 SGHTA and CDR2 FQGNSA. CDR3 sequence: CASSLEGDRSNQPQHF. As DNA, the CDR3 is TGTGCCAGCAGCTTAGAAGGGGATCGGAGCAATCAGCCCCAGCATTTT.

The chain employs TRBV5-4 and TRBJ1-3; D gene ambiguous. Trimming took 4 bases from V and 2 from J, leaving 13 bases between them. This CDR3 is built from 15 residues. CDR1 is SGHNT, CDR2 YYREEE, per germline (reference sequence). The chain's CDR3 is CASSRSTGTGNTIYF. DNA for the CDR3: TGTGCCAGCAGCCGATCGACGGGTACTGGAAACACCATATATTTT.

The chain uses TRBV28 and TRBJ2-1, with D possibly being TRBD1 (5 bases). This CDR3 spans 15 amino acids. Germline loops: CDR1 MDHEN, CDR2 SYDVKM. Trimming left V 6 bases short and J 4 bases short, with 16 bases between. Here the CDR3 DNA reads TGTGCCAGCAGCTTTATAGGGGTATCGTACAATGAGCAGTTCTTC. Its translation: CASSFIGVSYNEQFF.

CDR3 protein: CAWNAVKKMNTEAFF. The CDR3 DNA sequence: TGTGCCTGGAACGCGGTTAAGAAAATGAACACTGAAGCTTTCTTT. The chain has TRBV30 and TRBJ1-1; D unclear. V was shortened by 4 bases and J by 0 bases, with 15 bases between the two germline ends. This CDR3 is built from 15 residues. Germline CDR1 is GTSNPN and CDR2 is SVGIG (reference sequence).

This chain links TRBV11-3 with TRBJ2-1, with 7 bases aligning to TRBD1. The CDR3 consists of 12 residues. V dropped 5 bases and J dropped 8; count of bases not matched to a gene: 3. Germline loops: CDR1 SGHNT, CDR2 YENEEA. DNA of the CDR3: TGTGCCAGCAGCGATAGGGGGCATGAGCAGTTCTTC. Its translation: CASSDRGHEQFF.

This clone is a singleton in its sample. The CDR3 sequence: CASSAGQGGYEQYF. CDR3 nucleotide sequence: TGTGCCAGCAGCGCCGGACAGGGGGGCTACGAGCAGTACTTC. The chain uses TRBV9 and TRBJ2-7, with 10 bases lining up with TRBD1. Germline assignment: CDR1 SGDLS and CDR2 YYNGEE. CDR3 length equals 14 residues. V lost 3 bases and J lost 3; bases outside the gene matches: 3.

A single count supports this clone. The V and J genes are TRBV7-9 and TRBJ2-3; D might be TRBD1 (5 bases). The germline gives CDR1 SEHNR, CDR2 FQNEAQ (reference sequence). CDR3 length: 14 amino acids. Trimming stripped 9 bases from V and 6 bases from J, with 19 bases between. CDR3 in DNA: TGTGCCAGTCAGAGACAGAAAGAAGGGGATACGCAGTATTTT. Translating gives CASQRQKEGDTQYF.

This clone was seen a handful of times. The chain is built from TRBV6-2 or TRBV6-3 and TRBJ2-7, with 7 bases lining up with TRBD1. Unmatched junction bases numbered 16, after V lost 5 bases and J lost 12 bases. The CDR3 is 14 amino acids. Germline assignment: CDR1 MNHEY and CDR2 SVGEGT. CDR3 protein: CASSTRTGAVRWYF. DNA for the CDR3: TGTGCCAGCAGTACCCGGACAGGTGCCGTAAGATGGTACTTC.

Only a few counts were recorded for this clone. The chain carries TRBV5-4 and TRBJ2-7, with D possibly being TRBD2 (6 bases). The CDR3 loop spans 15 amino acids. The V gene's germline CDR1 is SGHNT and CDR2 YYREEE (reference sequence). Trimming removed 0 bases at V and 2 bases at J, with 12 bases between. The CDR3 sequence: CASSLDLRDTYEQYF. CDR3 nucleotides: TGTGCCAGCAGCTTGGACTTGCGGGATACCTACGAGCAGTACTTC. Looking up the rest from reference TRBV5-4 and TRBJ2-7 gives the full variable domain: ETGVTQSPTHLIKTRGQQVTLRCSSQSGHNTVSWYQQALGQGPQFIFQYYREEENGRGNFPPRFSGLQFPNYSSELNVNALELDDSALYLCASSLDLRDTYEQYFGPGTRLTVT.

Here the CDR3 DNA reads TGTGCCAGCAACTATAATGGGTTTGAGCCCCAGCATTTT. Translation gives CASNYNGFEPQHF. The chain combines TRBV5-8 with TRBJ1-5, with D hard to call. Germline lookup yields CDR1 SGHTS and CDR2 YDEGEE. CDR3 length: 13 residues. Trimming removed 6 bases at V and 8 bases at J, with 15 bases between.